A single T cell receptor (beta chain) is shown here with its context. Its cognate antigen is unknown. The assay was immunoSEQ multiplex PCR, and TCRdb's table has in-frame clones only and misses some. The sample carries some 80,000 clones, 80% to 90% recorded once. The data originate from a study of OX40 agonist ivuxolimab in advanced cancers. Study-level points and caveats: The mean number of expanded clones was higher in CD8+ T cells than in CD4+.

From germline, CDR1 is MNHEY and CDR2 SVGAGI. This CDR3 contains 15 residues. V lost 7 bases and J 4 bases, leaving 17 bases between the germline ends. The J gene is TRBJ1-3, the V gene TRBV6-5; a weak D match, TRBD1 (6 bases). The receptor's source is an adult with an advanced solid tumor such as melanoma, head and neck, liver or kidney cancer. Sequences were derived from CD4+ or CD8+ T cells sorted from blood, sampled in a trial of the OX40 agonist ivuxolimab. The CDR3 sequence: CASTNGEGGGNTIYF. In DNA, the CDR3 is TGTGCCAGCACCAACGGGGAGGGGGGCGGAAACACCATATATTTT.